The sequence of this T cell receptor beta chain was determined in a study of OX40 agonist ivuxolimab in advanced cancers. Findings and caveats of the study: With doses of 0.1-3.0 mg/kg, partial responders showed among the lowest clonal expansion. At doses 0.1 to 3.0 mg/kg, CD4+ and CD8+ clones expanded.

Sequenced by immunoSEQ multiplex PCR; TCRdb stores in-frame clones only, minus some. The sample records fewer than 90,000 clones, 85% being singletons. Germline CDR1 reads SGHTA; CDR2 reads FQGTGA. This CDR3 is 13 amino acids long. Trimming stripped 2 bases from V and 4 bases from J, with 8 bases between. Patients had blood sampled at baseline and again on cycle 4 day 1 and cycle 7 day 1. As for this clone: Its cognate antigen is unknown.

The sequenced sample was CD4+ or CD8+ T cells sorted from blood, obtained in a trial of the OX40 agonist ivuxolimab. This sequence joins TRBV7-3 and TRBJ1-1; D not resolved. The sequence derives from an adult with an advanced solid tumor such as melanoma, head and neck, liver or kidney cancer. This CDR3 is CASSLSLVTEAFF. CDR3 nucleotide sequence: TGTGCCAGCAGCTTATCCCTCGTCACTGAAGCTTTCTTT.